This T cell receptor beta chain emerged from a study of patients and donors after allogeneic stem cell transplantation. TCRdb re-called the RT-PCR reads through MiXCR, storing one row per CDR3 protein. The sample contains some 92,000 distinct CDR3 sequences, approximately 49% of which appear only once. The CDR3 extends over 17 amino acids. V shed 6 bases and J shed 2 bases, with 21 bases lying between them. Germline loops: CDR1 SGHDT, CDR2 YYEEEE. This chain joins TRBV5-6 and TRBJ2-1; D perhaps matches TRBD1 (5 bases). This receptor was taken from a human donor who was either an allogeneic HSCT recipient or a stem cell or donor lymphocyte infusion donor (not recorded which). It is not recorded whose cells these are; they may come from a transplant donor. The sample taken for sequencing was blood, either unsorted or a sorted T cell fraction (not recorded which). CDR3 loop: CASNPGGEGVPYNEQFF. CDR3 nucleotides: TGTGCCAGCAACCCAGGTGGTGAAGGGGTGCCCTACAATGAGCAGTTCTTC.